This TCR beta chain emerged from a study of shared clonotypes between healthy human individuals. This table comes from immunoSEQ multiplex PCR, and its TCRdb copy is limited to in-frame clones, with some not included. The sample holds about 330,000 clones; around 87% are singletons and the top ten take around 15%. CDR1 SQVTM and CDR2 ANQGSEA come from the germline V gene. Trimming took off 6 bases at V and 4 bases at J, with 18 bases between the two ends. The CDR3 is 14 amino acids. V usage is TRBV29-1 and J usage is TRBJ1-1; no firm D call. Source material: memory CD8+ T cells sorted from blood. Subset given: CD45RO+ cells pooled with CCR7-negative TemRA cells. The clonotype originates from a man younger than 30 in good health. The chain's CDR3 is CSVYGRRFATEAFF. DNA of the CDR3: TGCAGCGTCTACGGACGGCGGTTCGCCACTGAAGCTTTCTTT.